The 12 T cell receptor beta chains presented below share a single source sample, sequenced in a study of blood T cell repertoires in COVID-19. Here immunoSEQ multiplex PCR was the method, and the copy in TCRdb shows in-frame clones only, minus some. This table has approximately 30,000 clones, 80% to 90% appearing once. Sequences were obtained from peripheral blood. Receptor source: a human donor in a cohort sampled during active COVID-19.

The chain joins TRBV6-6 to TRBJ2-1, with D tentatively TRBD2 (5 bases). CDR1 and CDR2 from the germline V gene are MNHNY and SVGAGI (reference sequence). Trimming took off 5 bases at V and 8 bases at J, with 16 bases between the two ends. CDR3 length: 14 residues. The CDR3 is CASSNEIGVDEQFF. In nucleotides, the CDR3 is TGTGCCAGCAGTAACGAAATCGGGGTCGATGAGCAGTTCTTC.

This clone has a single count. As DNA, the CDR3 is TGTGCCAGCAGTTCGAATCAGGGTGAGACCCAGTACTTC. Amino acid sequence: CASSSNQGETQYF. The V call is TRBV7-8, the J call TRBJ2-5, with a possible D match to TRBD1 (5 bases). V was clipped by 6 bases and J by 5 bases, with 13 bases between them. Germline V CDR1 and CDR2: SGHVS, FQNEAQ. The CDR3 consists of 13 residues.

The chain joins TRBV3-1 (or the pseudogene TRBV3-2) to TRBJ1-3; TRBD1 is a possible D gene (5 bases). Trimming stripped 2 bases from V and 2 bases from J, with 13 bases between. Germline lookup yields CDR1 LGHDT and CDR2 YNNKEL (reference sequence). The CDR3 consists of 16 residues. CDR3 residues: CASSQQGILAGNTIYF. CDR3 DNA: TGTGCCAGCAGCCAACAGGGAATTTTGGCTGGAAACACCATATATTTT.

V gene TRBV19 combines with J gene TRBJ1-2; D is ambiguous. The V and J ends lost 1 base and 14 bases respectively, with 17 bases between them. The CDR3 is 13 amino acids. Germline V gene lookup returns CDR1 LNHDA and CDR2 SQIVND (reference sequence). CDR3 nucleotide sequence: TGTGCCAGTAGTATAGGACAAGCCCTCGAGCCGACCTTC. Its protein product is CASSIGQALEPTF.

The chain joins TRBV5-1 to TRBJ2-3; TRBD1 aligns across 7 bases. The CDR3 has 14 amino acids. V dropped 3 bases and J dropped 6; count of bases not matched to a gene: 7. The germline CDR1 and CDR2 sequences are SGHRS and YFSETQ. For the CDR3, the DNA is TGCGCCAGCAGCTCACAACAGGGGAGCGATACGCAGTATTTT. Translation: CASSSQQGSDTQYF.

The chain has TRBV2 and TRBJ1-1; no definite D call. Germline-derived CDR1 and CDR2 are SNHLY and FYNNEI. V lost 8 bases, J lost 0 bases, and 4 bases lay in between. The CDR3 totals 11 residues. DNA of the CDR3: TGTGCCAGCCTCCTGAACACTGAAGCTTTCTTT. This sequence encodes CASLLNTEAFF.

The V call is TRBV5-1, the J call TRBJ1-2; D is unresolved. The V and J ends lost 8 bases and 0 bases respectively, with 14 bases between them. Germline CDR1 is SGHRS and CDR2 is YFSETQ. The CDR3 is 14 amino acids. The CDR3 loop is CASDDGGSNYGYTF. The CDR3 DNA is TGCGCCAGTGACGACGGCGGTTCTAACTATGGCTACACCTTC.

The chain joins TRBV7-3 to TRBJ2-3; 12 bases agree with TRBD2. The germline gives CDR1 SGHTA, CDR2 FQGTGA. This CDR3 spans 15 amino acids. The V gene end was trimmed by 5 bases and the J gene end by 3 bases; junction bases not matched to a gene: 3. The CDR3 spells CASSELAGGTDTQYF. CDR3 nucleotides: TGTGCCAGCAGCGAACTAGCGGGGGGAACAGATACGCAGTATTTT.

This sequence joins TRBV27 and TRBJ2-5, with D perhaps TRBD2 (6 bases). CDR3 length: 14 residues. Germline assignment: CDR1 MNHEY and CDR2 SMNVEV (reference sequence). Trimming removed 5 bases from V and 4 bases from J, with 14 bases in between. CDR3: CASSPRDGGETQYF. Here the CDR3 DNA reads TGTGCCAGCAGTCCGAGGGACGGGGGAGAGACCCAGTACTTC.

This sequence joins TRBV9 and TRBJ1-1; 8 positions agree with TRBD1. The V gene end was trimmed by 4 bases and the J gene end by 6 bases; junction bases not matched to a gene: 8. There are 14 residues in the CDR3. The germline V gene has CDR1 SGDLS and CDR2 YYNGEE. CDR3 DNA sequence: TGTGCCAGCAGCACAAGACAGGGGATCGCTGAAGCTTTCTTT. This translates into CASSTRQGIAEAFF.

This sequence joins TRBV15 and TRBJ1-1, with 11 bases fitting TRBD1. The CDR3 sequence is 15 residues long. The V gene's germline CDR1 is LNHNV and CDR2 YYDKDF (reference sequence). V lost 1 base to trimming and J lost 4 bases; unmatched junction nucleotides: 2. The CDR3 here is CATSRGGTGGTEAFF. The CDR3, as DNA: TGTGCCACCAGCAGAGGAGGGACAGGGGGCACTGAAGCTTTCTTT. Full variable domain (remainder filled in from reference TRBV15 and TRBJ1-1): DAMVIQNPRYQVTQFGKPVTLSCSQTLNHNVMYWYQQKSSQAPKLLFHYYDKDFNNEADTPDNFQSRRPNTSFCFLDIRSPGLGDTAMYLCATSRGGTGGTEAFFGQGTRLTVV.

The rearrangement joins TRBV5-1 to TRBJ2-1; maybe TRBD2 (6 bases). With 0 bases removed from V and 5 bases from J, the gap between germline ends came to 12 bases. The CDR3 totals 15 residues. CDR1 and CDR2 from the germline V gene are SGHRS and YFSETQ. For the CDR3, the DNA is TGCGCCAGCAGCTTGGTCGGGGGTCCTGACAATGAGCAGTTCTTC. Amino acid sequence: CASSLVGGPDNEQFF.